One and the same sample provided the 31 T cell receptor beta chains below, sequenced in a study of blood T cell repertoires in COVID-19 (dated by TCRdb to 2019 to 2021). The library was produced with the immunoSEQ multiplex PCR assay. Held by TCRdb, this immuneACCESS table contains in-frame sequences only and omits some clones. Under half of the omission traces to an unresolved V gene where checked; the cause of the rest is unknown. This sample has a few hundred thousand clones in its table, and about nine tenths of those were observed once. 6.8% of the sample is taken by the ten largest. Sequencing was performed on peripheral blood. The receptors come from a woman aged 25 to 39 with COVID-19, enrolled during active disease.

The V call is TRBV2, the J call TRBJ1-3; weak D call: TRBD1 (5 bases). The germline CDR1 and CDR2 sequences are SNHLY and FYNNEI. This CDR3 has 16 residues. V lost 6 bases and J lost 0, with 15 bases in between. The CDR3, as DNA: TGTGCCAGCAGATTGGGGGGGGGTTACTCTGGAAACACCATATATTTT. Amino acids: CASRLGGGYSGNTIYF. Complete variable domain (other parts from reference TRBV2 and TRBJ1-3): EPEVTQTPSHQVTQMGQEVILRCVPISNHLYFYWYRQILGQKVEFLVSFYNNEISEKSEIFDDQFSVERPDGSNFTLKIRSTKLEDSAMYFCASRLGGGYSGNTIYFGEGSWLTVV.

This chain uses TRBV29-1 with TRBJ2-5; 11 bases line up with TRBD2. Trimming at V came to 5 bases and at J to 4 bases, leaving 9 bases not matched to a gene. There are 15 residues in the CDR3. Germline V CDR1 and CDR2: SQVTM, ANQGSEA. CDR3 nucleotides: TGCAGCGTTTCGGGGGGGACTAGCGGCTTAGAGACCCAGTACTTC. Protein sequence: CSVSGGTSGLETQYF.

The chain joins TRBV19 to TRBJ1-5, with D unresolved. Trimming removed 0 bases at V and 0 bases at J, with 12 bases between. The CDR3 runs to 17 residues. CDR1 and CDR2 (germline): LNHDA, SQIVND (reference sequence). The CDR3 is CASSIERTPYSNQPQHF. The DNA for the CDR3 is TGTGCCAGTAGTATAGAAAGAACACCGTATAGCAATCAGCCCCAGCATTTT.

The chain carries TRBV29-1 and TRBJ2-3; 8 bases are shared with TRBD2. V trimming: 5 bases; J trimming: 1 base; junction bases outside the gene matches: 2. Germline V CDR1 and CDR2: SQVTM, ANQGSEA. The CDR3 is made up of 13 amino acids. The CDR3 DNA is TGCAGCGTTATGACTAGCGGCACAGATACGCAGTATTTT. It encodes CSVMTSGTDTQYF.

The genes are TRBV24-1 and TRBJ2-7, with a possible D match to TRBD1 (5 bases). Trimming removed 3 bases at V and 2 bases at J, with 13 bases between. This CDR3 contains 15 residues. Germline lookup yields CDR1 KGHDR and CDR2 SFDVKD. The CDR3 spells CATSDPRASTYEQYF. The CDR3 bases are TGTGCCACCAGTGATCCCAGGGCCTCCACCTACGAGCAGTACTTC.

The chain recombines TRBV7-2 with TRBJ2-7; tentatively, D is TRBD2 (5 bases). The CDR3 is 15 amino acids. The ends were cut back, 1 base at V and 0 bases at J, with 10 bases in the middle. Germline V gene sequence: CDR1 SGHTA, CDR2 FQGNSA. In nucleotides, the CDR3 is TGTGCCAGCAGCTTAGGAGGGCAGTACTCCTACGAGCAGTACTTC. Residues: CASSLGGQYSYEQYF.

The chain combines TRBV5-5 with TRBJ2-1, with 9 bases lining up with TRBD1. CDR3 length: 15 amino acids. Germline assignment: CDR1 SGHKS and CDR2 YYEKEE (reference sequence). V dropped 0 bases and J dropped 5; count of bases not matched to a gene: 3. CDR3 sequence (DNA): TGTGCCAGCAGCTTGGCGGGACAGGGCCACAATGAGCAGTTCTTC. Residues: CASSLAGQGHNEQFF.

This clone was observed once. This chain connects TRBV28 to TRBJ1-6; D perhaps matches TRBD1 (6 bases). The CDR3 has 15 amino acids. Trimming shortened V by 1 base and J by 8 bases, and 12 bases separated the two germline ends. From germline, CDR1 is MDHEN and CDR2 SYDVKM. Here the CDR3 reads CASSLSTGPYSPLHF. For the CDR3, the DNA is TGTGCCAGCAGTTTATCCACAGGGCCCTATTCACCCCTCCACTTT.

This chain joins TRBV6-5 and TRBJ1-1, with 8 bases matching TRBD1. CDR1 and CDR2 from the germline V gene are MNHEY and SVGAGI. With 5 bases clipped from V and 4 bases from J, the junction kept 9 bases outside the gene matches. CDR3 size: 15 residues. Here the CDR3 DNA reads TGTGCCAGCAGTAGAGCAGGGGGCGCGGGCACTGAAGCTTTCTTT. This codes for CASSRAGGAGTEAFF.

The rearrangement links TRBV11-2 to TRBJ1-2, with D perhaps matching TRBD1 (5 bases). The CDR3 extends over 15 amino acids. The V and J ends lost 0 bases and 2 bases respectively, with 10 bases between them. The germline V gene has CDR1 SGHAT and CDR2 FQNNGV. This CDR3 is CASSLDGRENYGYTF. CDR3 nucleotides: TGTGCCAGCAGCTTAGATGGCAGGGAAAACTATGGCTACACCTTC.

The rearrangement links TRBV29-1 to TRBJ2-1, with TRBD1 matching 7 bases. CDR1 and CDR2 (germline): SQVTM, ANQGSEA. V shed 0 bases, J shed 10 bases, and the junction held 6 bases outside the gene matches. The CDR3 runs 13 residues. In DNA, the CDR3 is TGCAGCGTTGAAGACAGGGGGACATCCGAGCAGTTCTTC. Encoded protein: CSVEDRGTSEQFF.

The CDR3 spells CASSTKRYNEQFF. The CDR3 DNA sequence: TGTGCCAGCAGCACCAAGCGGTACAATGAGCAGTTCTTC. This rearrangement joins TRBV9 to TRBJ2-1, with a weak D call TRBD2 (5 bases). Germline CDR1 and CDR2: SGDLS and YYNGEE. The V end was cut by 4 bases, the J end by 4 bases, with 9 bases between. The CDR3 totals 13 residues.

The chain joins TRBV7-2 to TRBJ1-1, with D possibly being TRBD1 (5 bases). Per germline, CDR1 SGHTA and CDR2 FQGNSA. V shed 8 bases and J shed 3 bases, with 10 bases lying between them. This CDR3 is 12 amino acids long. CDR3 nucleotide sequence: TGTGCCAGCTTTGGGGCGTACACTGAAGCTTTCTTT. Its translation: CASFGAYTEAFF.

The J gene is TRBJ1-4, the V gene TRBV6-6; 8 bases fit TRBD1. The CDR3 is made up of 15 amino acids. Germline CDR1 reads MNHNY; CDR2 reads SVGAGI (reference sequence). The trim removed 2 bases at V and 8 bases at J, leaving 7 bases unmatched. The CDR3 protein is CASSYQGASGEKLFF. The CDR3, as DNA: TGTGCCAGCAGTTACCAGGGGGCGTCGGGGGAAAAACTGTTTTTT.

As for this clone: One end of the junction is discordant with germline, which a read error may explain. V and J are TRBV7-7 and TRBJ1-3; the match to TRBD1 covers 9 bases. CDR3 length: 16 residues. The germline CDR1 and CDR2 sequences are SSHAT and FNYEAQ (reference sequence). In DNA form, the CDR3 reads TGTGCTAGCAGCCTTGGACAGGGGAAGTCTGGAAACACCATATATTTT. The encoded protein is CASSLGQGKSGNTIYF.

The chain carries TRBV11-3 and TRBJ2-3; TRBD2 might be the D (5 bases). The CDR3 sequence is 14 residues long. Germline CDR1 SGHNT, CDR2 YENEEA. V was cut by 8 bases and J by 4 bases, with 16 bases left in between. The CDR3 DNA reads as TGTGCCAGCCGAGCGGATGGGGATCCAGATACGCAGTATTTT. It is translated as CASRADGDPDTQYF.

This clone was seen once. This chain connects TRBV28 to TRBJ1-5, with D possibly matching TRBD1 (6 bases). The CDR3 contains 17 residues. V was trimmed by 6 bases and J by 7 bases, leaving 25 bases between them. Germline-derived CDR1 and CDR2 are MDHEN and SYDVKM. CDR3 residues: CASRRGGWDLMGQPQHF. CDR3 sequence (DNA): TGTGCCAGCAGAAGGGGGGGATGGGACCTAATGGGGCAGCCCCAGCATTTT.

V gene TRBV28 combines with J gene TRBJ1-5; 7 positions agree with TRBD1. The germline gives CDR1 MDHEN, CDR2 SYDVKM. Unmatched junction bases numbered 4, after V lost 3 bases and J lost 5 bases. CDR3 length: 14 residues. CDR3 nucleotides: TGTGCCAGCAGTTTGACAGGGATTTATCAGCCCCAGCATTTT. Amino acids: CASSLTGIYQPQHF.

The chain couples TRBV2 to TRBJ2-7; D ambiguous. CDR1 and CDR2 from the germline V gene are SNHLY and FYNNEI. The V end lost 2 bases, the J end lost 0 bases, and 8 bases lay between the germline ends. The CDR3 loop spans 14 amino acids. CDR3 nucleotide sequence: TGTGCCAGCAGTGAACTGGCAGTCTCCTACGAGCAGTACTTC. This encodes CASSELAVSYEQYF.

The V and J genes are TRBV7-3 and TRBJ2-4; D might be TRBD2 (7 bases). CDR1 and CDR2 (germline): SGHTA, FQGTGA. V was trimmed by 5 bases and J by 7 bases, leaving 18 bases between them. CDR3 length: 15 amino acids. CDR3 sequence: CASSRGGGRENIQYF. The CDR3 DNA is TGTGCCAGCAGCCGAGGGGGAGGGCGAGAGAACATTCAGTACTTC.

V is TRBV19 and J is TRBJ1-2; 7 nucleotides line up with TRBD1. V trimming: 7 bases; J trimming: 4 bases; junction bases outside the gene matches: 3. CDR1 is LNHDA and CDR2 is SQIVND in the germline V gene (reference sequence). This CDR3 spans 12 amino acids. This CDR3 reads CASTGTVYGYTF. The DNA of the CDR3 is TGTGCCAGTACCGGGACAGTCTATGGCTACACCTTC.

The V gene is TRBV18, the J gene TRBJ1-6; the D is unclear. The V gene's germline CDR1 is KGHSH and CDR2 LQKENI. Trimming removed 5 bases from V and 5 bases from J, with 4 bases in between. There are 12 residues in the CDR3. The CDR3 DNA reads TGTGCCAGCTCATCAGATAATTCACCCCTCCACTTT. Translated: CASSSDNSPLHF.

The rearrangement joins TRBV4-1 to TRBJ2-3; unclear D gene. Germline-derived CDR1 and CDR2 are MGHRA and YSYEKL. The CDR3 sequence is 16 residues long. V lost 1 base, J lost 6 bases, and 17 bases lay in between. CDR3 residues: CASSQAWQALQDTQYF. The CDR3, as DNA: TGCGCCAGCAGCCAAGCTTGGCAGGCCCTTCAGGATACGCAGTATTTT.

The gene calls are TRBV30 and TRBJ2-7; 9 positions agree with TRBD1. The CDR3 consists of 12 residues. V was pared by 6 bases and J by 2 bases, with 2 bases of the junction left unmatched. Germline CDR1 and CDR2: GTSNPN and SVGIG (reference sequence). CDR3 coding DNA: TGTGCCTGCCGGGACAGGGCCTACGAGCAGTACTTC. It yields the protein CACRDRAYEQYF. Together with reference TRBV30 and TRBJ2-7, the CDR3 gives the full variable domain: SQTIHQWPATLVQPVGSPLSLECTVEGTSNPNLYWYRQAAGRGLQLLFYSVGIGQISSEVPQNLSASRPQDRQFILSSKKLLLSDSGFYLCACRDRAYEQYFGPGTRLTVT.

The chain links TRBV4-1 to TRBJ1-1; 7 bases align to TRBD1. Germline V lookup: CDR1 MGHRA, CDR2 YSYEKL. This CDR3 has 16 residues. The V gene end was trimmed by 4 bases and the J gene end by 0 bases; junction bases not matched to a gene: 8. The CDR3 sequence is CASSPGQDLLNTEAFF. The CDR3, as DNA: TGCGCCAGCAGCCCAGGACAGGACCTCCTGAACACTGAAGCTTTCTTT.

The chain employs TRBV29-1 and TRBJ1-1; D uncertain. V was trimmed by 0 bases and J by 0 bases, leaving 11 bases between them. There are 15 residues in the CDR3. The germline V gene encodes CDR1 SQVTM and CDR2 ANQGSEA. CDR3 region: CSVEDGGSMNTEAFF. As DNA, the CDR3 is TGCAGCGTTGAAGATGGCGGGAGTATGAACACTGAAGCTTTCTTT. Filled out from reference TRBV29-1 and TRBJ1-1, the complete variable domain reads SAVISQKPSRDICQRGTSLTIQCQVDSQVTMMFWYRQQPGQSLTLIATANQGSEATYESGFVIDKFPISRPNLTFSTLTVSNMSPEDSSIYLCSVEDGGSMNTEAFFGQGTRLTVV.

The chain combines TRBV7-9 with TRBJ1-3; a weak D match, TRBD1 (5 bases). Trimming took off 0 bases at V and 4 bases at J, with 13 bases between the two ends. Germline CDR1 reads SEHNR; CDR2 reads FQNEAQ (reference sequence). The CDR3 loop spans 16 amino acids. The CDR3 is CASSLAGGRRGNTIYF. For the CDR3, the DNA is TGTGCCAGCAGCTTAGCGGGGGGACGGAGAGGAAACACCATATATTTT.

The rearrangement uses TRBV6-2 or TRBV6-3 and TRBJ2-4; TRBD2 matches 7 bases. V lost 5 bases, J lost 10 bases, and 11 bases stayed unmatched. The CDR3 totals 14 residues. Germline V lookup: CDR1 MNHEY, CDR2 SVGEGT. The CDR3 is CASSPPGEGGIQYF. The CDR3 DNA is TGTGCCAGCAGTCCCCCCGGGGAGGGTGGGATTCAGTACTTC.

The chain is built from TRBV20-1 and TRBJ1-5; the D gene is possibly TRBD1 (6 bases). Looked up from germline, CDR1 is DFQATT and CDR2 is SNEGSKA (reference sequence). The V end was cut by 3 bases, the J end by 4 bases, with 10 bases between. The CDR3 length is 13 residues. Here the CDR3 DNA reads TGCAGTGCTAGTCGACAGGCTAATCAGCCCCAGCATTTT. Translation gives CSASRQANQPQHF.

This clone showed up just once. The sample holds other DNA sequences that translate to the same CDR3. V and J are TRBV29-1 and TRBJ2-2; the match to TRBD1 covers 8 bases. Per the germline V gene, CDR1 is SQVTM and CDR2 is ANQGSEA. The CDR3 has 12 residues. The trim removed 4 bases at V and 6 bases at J, leaving 1 base unmatched. The CDR3 DNA follows: TGCAGCGTTGGACAGGGGCCCGGGGAGCTGTTTTTT. This codes for CSVGQGPGELFF.

The chain carries TRBV5-1 and TRBJ1-1; the match to TRBD1 covers 7 bases. CDR1 is SGHRS, CDR2 YFSETQ, per germline. Trimming removed 3 bases from V and 4 bases from J; junction bases left unmatched: 9. The CDR3 extends over 15 amino acids. CDR3 amino acids: CASSSTGVFATEAFF. The CDR3 DNA is TGCGCCAGCAGCTCCACAGGGGTTTTTGCCACTGAAGCTTTCTTT. Looking up the rest from reference TRBV5-1 and TRBJ1-1 gives the full variable domain: KAGVTQTPRYLIKTRGQQVTLSCSPISGHRSVSWYQQTPGQGLQFLFEYFSETQRNKGNFPGRFSGRQFSNSRSEMNVSTLELGDSALYLCASSSTGVFATEAFFGQGTRLTVV.